The entry below gives a single T cell receptor beta chain sequence along with its context. Its antigen remains unidentified. The length of the CDR3 is 15 residues. Per the germline V gene, CDR1 is SGHRS and CDR2 is YFSETQ. The V and J ends lost 3 bases and 10 bases respectively, with 17 bases between them. The data originate from a study of T-cell reconstitution after alpha-beta-depleted transplantation in children. Study observations and caveats: Several hundred rapidly expanded clones from non-depleted graft cells reportedly supplied alpha-beta T cells about two months post-transplant.

Unique molecular identifiers were built into the TCRbeta library. A single record per CDR3 protein comes from TCRdb applying MiXCR to the PCR reads. The sample shows about 440,000 distinct CDR3 sequences, about 40% of them seen only once. The sample in question was PBMCs, obtained before TCRalphabeta/CD19-depleted stem cell transplant. The clonotype comes from a girl aged 2-10 years with aplastic anemia, due to receive a stem cell transplant. The gene calls are TRBV5-1 and TRBJ1-6; the D is unclear. As DNA, the CDR3 is TGCGCCAGCAGCTACGGCAGACTTGGGATCTCACCCCTCCACTTT. Residues: CASSYGRLGISPLHF.